These 27 T cell receptor beta chains were sequenced from one sample in a study of cytomegalovirus exposure and HLA in healthy donors. The PCR ran on 60 Vbeta and 13 Jbeta primers. Some clones are missing from TCRdb's copy, which holds only in-frame ones; the method was immunoSEQ multiplex PCR. This table holds 100,000 to 120,000 clones, under 90% found once. Sequenced: PBMCs. These receptors were collected from a woman younger than 30 in good health and CMV-seronegative.

This clone was seen more than once but under ten times. DNA of the CDR3: TGTGCCAGTACCCGCGTAACCCAGGGTAATGGCTACACCTTC. This gives the protein CASTRVTQGNGYTF. The chain uses TRBV19 and TRBJ1-2; possible D gene TRBD1, 5 bases. The germline gives CDR1 LNHDA, CDR2 SQIVND (reference sequence). CDR3 length: 14 residues. The V gene lost 7 bases and the J gene lost 6 bases, with 18 bases spanning the gap. Supplemented by reference TRBV19 and TRBJ1-2, the full variable domain reads DGGITQSPKYLFRKEGQNVTLSCEQNLNHDAMYWYRQDPGQGLRLIYYSQIVNDFQKGDIAEGYSVSREKKESFPLTVTSAQKNPTAFYLCASTRVTQGNGYTFGSGTRLTVV.

This clone was picked up a small number of times. The chain links TRBV10-3 to TRBJ1-1; no clear D. Germline V CDR1 and CDR2: ENHRY, SYGVKD. The CDR3 covers 14 residues. V shed 2 bases and J shed 0 bases, with 7 bases lying between them. CDR3 residues: CAISEAQVNTEAFF. The CDR3 coding sequence is TGTGCCATCAGTGAGGCCCAGGTGAACACTGAAGCTTTCTTT.

The V and J genes are TRBV4-2 and TRBJ1-1, with TRBD1 as a possible D gene (6 bases). The V gene's germline CDR1 is LGHNA and CDR2 YNFKEQ. This CDR3 has 14 amino acids. V lost 1 base and J 6 bases, leaving 12 bases between the germline ends. The chain's CDR3 is CASSQAQDRPEAFF. The CDR3 DNA reads as TGTGCCAGCAGCCAAGCCCAGGACAGACCTGAAGCTTTCTTT.

Here the CDR3 DNA reads TGCGCCAGCAGCCAAGATTCGATTTCAGGGCGGGGGGGATTCTTC. Its protein product is CASSQDSISGRGGFF. The chain links TRBV4-1 to TRBJ2-1; 9 bases map to TRBD2. The CDR3 totals 15 residues. Germline CDR1 MGHRA, CDR2 YSYEKL. Unmatched junction bases numbered 13, after V lost 0 bases and J lost 16 bases.

The chain joins TRBV7-2 to TRBJ1-5, with D possibly being TRBD1 (5 bases). Germline V gives CDR1 SGHTA, CDR2 FQGNSA. The V and J ends lost 3 bases and 4 bases respectively, with 16 bases between them. The CDR3 spans 16 residues. The CDR3, as DNA: TGTGCCAGCAGCTTGGGTTGGGGGGTTTCAAATCAGCCCCAGCATTTT. Translation gives CASSLGWGVSNQPQHF. The full variable domain, with the rest looked up from reference TRBV7-2 and TRBJ1-5, is GAGVSQSPSNKVTEKGKDVELRCDPISGHTALYWYRQSLGQGLEFLIYFQGNSAPDKSGLPSDRFSAERTGGSVSTLTIQRTQQEDSAVYLCASSLGWGVSNQPQHFGDGTRLSIL.

The count of this clone is one. The rearrangement uses TRBV4-2 and TRBJ2-3; tentative D call: TRBD2 (5 bases). The V and J ends lost 1 base and 6 bases respectively, with 11 bases between them. The germline CDR1 and CDR2 sequences are LGHNA and YNFKEQ. The CDR3 covers 14 residues. CDR3 DNA: TGTGCCAGCAGCCAAGGAGGGCCCGAGGATACGCAGTATTTT. It translates to CASSQGGPEDTQYF.

This clone has just one count. The chain carries TRBV7-6 and TRBJ1-3; 7 bases are a match to TRBD1. V lost 3 bases to trimming and J lost 2 bases; unmatched junction nucleotides: 10. Germline V gives CDR1 SGHVS, CDR2 FNYEAQ. The CDR3 sequence is 17 residues long. This CDR3 is CASSFFTGEDPGNTIYF. The CDR3, as DNA: TGTGCCAGCAGCTTTTTCACAGGGGAGGATCCTGGAAACACCATATATTTT.

This clone was observed a single time. The J gene is TRBJ1-6, the V gene TRBV7-2; D is perhaps TRBD1 (5 bases). Between the trimmed V and J ends, which lost 1 base and 8 bases, there was a span of 9 bases. Germline loops: CDR1 SGHTA, CDR2 FQGNSA. The CDR3 is 14 residues long. CDR3 loop: CASSLGLGDSPLHF. As DNA, the CDR3 is TGTGCCAGCAGCTTAGGGTTAGGGGATTCACCCCTCCACTTT.

The chain carries TRBV6-5 and TRBJ1-2; 8 bases fit TRBD1. V lost 3 bases, J lost 5 bases, and 11 bases stayed unmatched. This CDR3 comprises 16 residues. Germline lookup yields CDR1 MNHEY and CDR2 SVGAGI. The chain's CDR3 is CASSYPIGTGLYGYTF. The DNA of the CDR3 is TGTGCCAGCAGTTATCCTATCGGGACAGGCCTATATGGCTACACCTTC.

The chain has TRBV7-9 and TRBJ1-1, with a tentative D call TRBD1 (5 bases). Trimming pared 2 bases from V and 1 base from J, leaving 5 bases between. The germline V gene encodes CDR1 SEHNR and CDR2 FQNEAQ (reference sequence). The CDR3 has 13 residues. CDR3 coding DNA: TGTGCCAGCAGCTTACAGGGGAACACTGAAGCTTTCTTT. Its translation is CASSLQGNTEAFF.

V is TRBV15 and J is TRBJ2-5, with 7 bases matching TRBD1. The V gene end was trimmed by 0 bases and the J gene end by 14 bases; junction bases not matched to a gene: 12. The germline V gene encodes CDR1 LNHNV and CDR2 YYDKDF (reference sequence). CDR3 size: 14 residues. This CDR3 is CATSRELSFGTAYF. DNA of the CDR3: TGTGCCACCAGCAGAGAATTATCCTTCGGGACAGCCTACTTC.

This sequence joins TRBV2 and TRBJ2-2, with TRBD1 matching over 11 bases. CDR3 size: 15 residues. Per germline, CDR1 SNHLY and CDR2 FYNNEI. The J segment lost 7 bases and the V segment lost 5 bases, leaving 6 bases of the junction unmatched. DNA of the CDR3: TGTGCCAGCAGTCGTGGACAGGGGGCGATCGGGGAGCTGTTTTTT. This gives the protein CASSRGQGAIGELFF.

The chain has TRBV6-5 and TRBJ1-5, with D perhaps matching TRBD1 (6 bases). This CDR3 has 16 residues. V gave up 4 bases and J gave up 3 bases, with 16 bases separating them. CDR1 and CDR2 from the germline V gene are MNHEY and SVGAGI. CDR3 nucleotide sequence: TGTGCCAGCAGTTCCATTGCGGACAGATACAATCAGCCCCAGCATTTT. It is translated as CASSSIADRYNQPQHF.

The chain recombines TRBV5-4 with TRBJ2-5, with TRBD2 matching 10 bases. Germline V CDR1 and CDR2: SGHNT, YYREEE (reference sequence). The CDR3 is made up of 17 amino acids. The V segment lost 2 bases and the J segment 4 bases; nucleotides outside the gene matches: 11. Written as DNA, the CDR3 is TGTGCCAGCAGCTTTAGCGGGAGGCCCCACAGGGGAGAGACCCAGTACTTC. It is translated as CASSFSGRPHRGETQYF.

As concerns this clone: The conserved closing phenylalanine or tryptophan is absent in this CDR3, likely reflecting a read error. The chain joins TRBV10-2 to TRBJ1-1, with D possibly being TRBD1 (5 bases). The V end was cut by 2 bases, the J end by 0 bases, with 13 bases between. Germline V gene sequence: CDR1 WSHSY, CDR2 SAAADI. The CDR3 is 16 residues long. CDR3 DNA: TGCGCCAGCAGTGAGAGGAAGGGGATTATGAACACTGAAGCTTTCCTT. Translation: CASSERKGIMNTEAFL.

This chain uses TRBV4-1 with TRBJ2-1, with 8 bases identical to TRBD2. In germline, CDR1 is MGHRA, CDR2 YSYEKL. The CDR3 consists of 16 residues. J gave up 2 bases and V 0 bases, and 3 bases lay outside the gene matches. As DNA, the CDR3 is TGCGCCAGCAGCCAAGATCCAGCGGGAGCCTACAATGAGCAGTTCTTC. Residues: CASSQDPAGAYNEQFF.

The chain carries TRBV21-1 and TRBJ1-5; whether TRBD1, the table's D call, matches the DNA was not checked. TRBV21-1 represents a pseudogene. This CDR3 has 14 amino acids. The CDR3 region has the DNA TGTGCCAGGCTCAGGGAAACATCACATCAGCCCCAGCATTTT. Amino acid sequence: CARLRETSHQPQHF.

The chain joins TRBV10-3 to TRBJ2-1; D might be TRBD1 (6 bases). Trimming removed 2 bases at V and 4 bases at J, with 21 bases between. CDR3 length: 18 amino acids. Germline V gives CDR1 ENHRY, CDR2 SYGVKD. The CDR3 nucleotides read TGTGCCATCAGTGAGAGGGGACAACAAGGGTACGAGTACAATGAGCAGTTCTTC. Translating gives CAISERGQQGYEYNEQFF.

The V gene is TRBV29-1, the J gene TRBJ2-7, with 9 bases fitting TRBD1. The CDR3 is 13 residues long. Trimming cost V 7 bases and J 3 bases; bases outside gene matches: 7. Per germline, CDR1 SQVTM and CDR2 ANQGSEA. The CDR3 sequence: CSASGTGYYEQYF. As DNA, the CDR3 is TGCAGCGCCTCCGGGACAGGGTACTACGAGCAGTACTTC.

The chain recombines TRBV19 with TRBJ1-4; no definite D call. Germline V lookup: CDR1 LNHDA, CDR2 SQIVND (reference sequence). The CDR3 covers 12 residues. V lost 10 bases and J lost 6, with 12 bases in between. As DNA, the CDR3 is TGTGCCACCAGGTTGGGAGATGAAAAACTGTTTTTT. The encoded protein is CATRLGDEKLFF.

The gene calls are TRBV4-3 and TRBJ1-2, with D maybe TRBD1 (5 bases). V was cut by 0 bases and J by 8 bases, with 13 bases left in between. This CDR3 spans 14 amino acids. CDR1 is LGHNA, CDR2 YSLEER, per germline. The CDR3 spells CASSQDGGGAGYTF. CDR3 nucleotides: TGCGCCAGCAGCCAAGATGGAGGCGGGGCGGGCTACACCTTC.

The sample holds one count of this clone. V is TRBV13 and J is TRBJ1-5; D perhaps matches TRBD1 (5 bases). This CDR3 comprises 14 residues. The germline V gene has CDR1 PRHDT and CDR2 FYEKMQ (reference sequence). Trimming shortened V by 5 bases and J by 4 bases, and 12 bases separated the two germline ends. CDR3 region: CASSAGTDNQPQHF. Written as DNA, the CDR3 is TGTGCCAGCAGCGCGGGGACGGATAATCAGCCCCAGCATTTT.

The genes are TRBV9 and TRBJ2-3, with D perhaps TRBD2 (6 bases). This CDR3 has 14 amino acids. Germline assignment: CDR1 SGDLS and CDR2 YYNGEE. V was cut by 3 bases and J by 4 bases, with 12 bases left in between. Here the CDR3 reads CASSGGLPSDTQYF. In DNA form, the CDR3 reads TGTGCCAGCAGCGGGGGACTGCCTTCAGATACGCAGTATTTT.

V and J are TRBV7-9 and TRBJ1-2, with D perhaps matching TRBD1 (5 bases). The CDR3 runs to 15 residues. The ends were cut back, 3 bases at V and 3 bases at J, with 14 bases in the middle. Germline V lookup: CDR1 SEHNR, CDR2 FQNEAQ (reference sequence). CDR3 nucleotide sequence: TGTGCCAGCAGCTTCATAAAGGGGATGGACTATGGCTACACCTTC. Protein sequence: CASSFIKGMDYGYTF.

This CDR3 is CASSYRYRDRSTDTQYF. As DNA, the CDR3 is TGTGCCAGCAGCTACCGTTACAGAGACCGTAGCACAGATACGCAGTATTTT. This sequence joins TRBV28 and TRBJ2-3, with unresolved D. The CDR3 is 17 amino acids. The V and J ends lost 6 bases and 0 bases respectively, with 19 bases between them. Germline V gives CDR1 MDHEN, CDR2 SYDVKM.

This sequence joins TRBV7-9 and TRBJ1-1, with 7 bases that match TRBD1. Losses at the gene ends were 5 bases for V and 5 bases for J; bases not matched to a gene: 5. Per the germline V gene, CDR1 is SEHNR and CDR2 is FQNEAQ (reference sequence). The CDR3 covers 13 residues. CDR3 coding DNA: TGTGCCAGCAGCCAAGGGGGCAGGACTGAAGCTTTCTTT. The encoded protein is CASSQGGRTEAFF.

V gene TRBV11-3 combines with J gene TRBJ2-5; D remains ambiguous. The germline V gene encodes CDR1 SGHNT and CDR2 YENEEA. The V end lost 5 bases, the J end lost 5 bases, and 24 bases lay between the germline ends. The CDR3 covers 17 residues. The CDR3 loop reads CASSRGISVTSEETQYF. The CDR3 DNA reads as TGTGCCAGCAGCCGAGGAATCAGTGTCACCTCAGAGGAGACCCAGTACTTC.